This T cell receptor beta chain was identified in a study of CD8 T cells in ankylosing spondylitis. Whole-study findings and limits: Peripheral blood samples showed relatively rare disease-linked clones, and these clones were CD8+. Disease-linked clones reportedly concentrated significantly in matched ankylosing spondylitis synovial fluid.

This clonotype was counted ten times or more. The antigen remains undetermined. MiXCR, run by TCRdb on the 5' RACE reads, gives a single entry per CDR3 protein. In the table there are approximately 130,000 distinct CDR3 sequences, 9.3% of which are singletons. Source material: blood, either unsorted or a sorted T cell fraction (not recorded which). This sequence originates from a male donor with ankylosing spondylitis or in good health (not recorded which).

The CDR3 sequence: CAISGTGESSPLHF. CDR3 sequence (DNA): TGTGCCATCAGCGGGACAGGGGAGTCTTCACCCCTCCACTTT. This chain uses TRBV10-3 with TRBJ1-6, with TRBD1 matching over 10 bases. Trimming took 6 bases from V and 9 from J; bases not matched to a gene: 5. This CDR3 is built from 14 residues. Germline V gives CDR1 ENHRY, CDR2 SYGVKD.